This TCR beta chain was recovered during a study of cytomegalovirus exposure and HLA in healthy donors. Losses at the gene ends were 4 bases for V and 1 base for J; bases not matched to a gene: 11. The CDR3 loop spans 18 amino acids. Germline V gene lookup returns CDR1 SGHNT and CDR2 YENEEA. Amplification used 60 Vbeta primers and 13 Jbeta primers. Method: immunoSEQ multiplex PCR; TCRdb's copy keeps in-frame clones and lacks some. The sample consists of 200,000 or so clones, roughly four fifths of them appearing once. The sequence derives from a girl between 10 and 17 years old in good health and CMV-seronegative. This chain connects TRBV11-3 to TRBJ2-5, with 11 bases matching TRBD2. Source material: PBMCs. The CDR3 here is CASSSSWLAGGSQETQYF. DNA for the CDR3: TGTGCCAGCAGCTCTTCGTGGCTAGCGGGGGGCAGCCAAGAGACCCAGTACTTC.